These 15 T cell receptor beta chains share one sample of origin, sequenced in a study of identical twins. TCRdb re-called the 5' RACE reads through MiXCR, storing one row per CDR3 protein. The repertoire holds fewer than 900,000 distinct CDR3 sequences, with about 20% as singletons. The sample was also linked to a second study, of T cells expressing NK-cell markers.

Sample: PBMCs. These receptors all come from a woman aged 18-29 years in good health.

J is TRBJ1-2 and V is TRBV9, with a weak D call TRBD1 (6 bases). This CDR3 region has 14 residues. Germline values: CDR1 SGDLS, CDR2 YYNGEE. V was pared by 0 bases and J by 6 bases, with 12 bases between. The CDR3 loop reads CASSVVGGPHGYTF. The CDR3 DNA reads TGTGCCAGCAGCGTAGTAGGGGGGCCGCATGGCTACACCTTC.

In nucleotides, the CDR3 is TGCGCCAGCAGCTTGGGAGCGGGAGAACATACGCAGTATTTT. It specifies CASSLGAGEHTQYF. The chain uses TRBV5-1 and TRBJ2-3, with 8 bases identical to TRBD2. CDR1 SGHRS and CDR2 YFSETQ come from the germline V gene. The V gene end was trimmed by 0 bases and the J gene end by 7 bases; junction bases not matched to a gene: 4. The CDR3 loop spans 14 amino acids.

J is TRBJ1-2 and V is TRBV7-9, with D possibly being TRBD1 (5 bases). CDR3 size: 15 residues. The V gene lost 5 bases and the J gene lost 7 bases, with 20 bases spanning the gap. CDR1 is SEHNR, CDR2 FQNEAQ, per germline (reference sequence). DNA for the CDR3: TGTGCCAGCAGCCCATCGCTTGGGGCGCTAGTTGGCTACACCTTC. Translation gives CASSPSLGALVGYTF.

The chain joins TRBV9 to TRBJ2-3; 8 bases agree with TRBD2. Trimming at V came to 0 bases and at J to 6 bases, leaving 18 bases not matched to a gene. Germline CDR1 SGDLS, CDR2 YYNGEE. The CDR3 totals 19 residues. DNA for the CDR3: TGTGCCAGCAGCGTAGGATCGAGTCGGGGGGGTCCCGCCAGGGATACGCAGTATTTT. This translates into CASSVGSSRGGPARDTQYF.

J is TRBJ2-7 and V is TRBV5-1; 8 bases agree with TRBD1. Germline V gene lookup returns CDR1 SGHRS and CDR2 YFSETQ. The junction had 4 bases not matched to a gene; V was cut back by 0 bases and J by 2 bases. This CDR3 has 15 amino acids. CDR3 in DNA: TGCGCCAGCAGCTTGGGGACAGGGTTAACCTACGAGCAGTACTTC. This translates into CASSLGTGLTYEQYF.

This clonotype was counted at least ten times. The chain recombines TRBV3-1 with TRBJ2-3; 9 nucleotides match TRBD1. This CDR3 is 13 amino acids long. V lost 4 bases to trimming and J lost 4 bases; unmatched junction nucleotides: 0. Germline V CDR1 and CDR2: LGHDT, YNNKEL (reference sequence). The CDR3 spells CASSRQGADTQYF. The CDR3 DNA reads TGTGCCAGCAGCCGACAGGGGGCAGATACGCAGTATTTT.

The table lists this clonotype with a few counts. The chain links TRBV7-2 to TRBJ2-5; D unclear. The CDR3 runs to 14 residues. Germline values: CDR1 SGHTA, CDR2 FQGNSA. The germline V and J ends were trimmed by 7 bases and 5 bases, with 17 bases remaining between them. Written as DNA, the CDR3 is TGTGCCAGCACCCCAATATCCCGAACGGAGACCCAGTACTTC. Its translation: CASTPISRTETQYF.

A few counts support this clonotype. CDR3: CSAPKTGKLTEAFF. The CDR3 DNA reads TGCAGTGCGCCCAAGACAGGGAAGTTAACTGAAGCTTTCTTT. J is TRBJ1-1 and V is TRBV20-1, with 7 bases identical to TRBD1. With V trimmed by 6 bases and J by 5 bases, 12 bases remained unmatched. This CDR3 spans 14 amino acids. Germline loops: CDR1 DFQATT, CDR2 SNEGSKA (reference sequence).

This clonotype was detected a few times. This chain connects TRBV3-1 to TRBJ1-6; the D gene is possibly TRBD1 (6 bases). The V and J ends lost 8 bases and 8 bases respectively, with 10 bases between them. This CDR3 spans 12 amino acids. Germline CDR1 and CDR2: LGHDT and YNNKEL (reference sequence). This chain's CDR3 is CASGYRDSPLHF. CDR3 DNA sequence: TGTGCCAGCGGCTACAGGGATTCACCCCTCCACTTT. Full variable domain (rest looked up from reference TRBV3-1 and TRBJ1-6): DTAVSQTPKYLVTQMGNDKSIKCEQNLGHDTMYWYKQDSKKFLKIMFSYNNKELIINETVPNRFSPKSPDKAHLNLHINSLELGDSAVYFCASGYRDSPLHFGNGTRLTVT.

The sample holds a few counts of this clonotype. J is TRBJ1-2 and V is TRBV5-1, with TRBD1 matching over 9 bases. This CDR3 contains 16 residues. Trimming cost V 3 bases and J 4 bases; bases outside gene matches: 10. In germline, CDR1 is SGHRS, CDR2 YFSETQ. DNA for the CDR3: TGCGCCAGCAGCTGGGGACAGGGACCCGCGGTCTATGGCTACACCTTC. Translated, it gives CASSWGQGPAVYGYTF. Full variable domain (missing parts from reference TRBV5-1 and TRBJ1-2): KAGVTQTPRYLIKTRGQQVTLSCSPISGHRSVSWYQQTPGQGLQFLFEYFSETQRNKGNFPGRFSGRQFSNSRSEMNVSTLELGDSALYLCASSWGQGPAVYGYTFGSGTRLTVV.

The chain couples TRBV7-2 to TRBJ1-1; D unclear. Germline CDR1 and CDR2: SGHTA and FQGNSA. CDR3 size: 14 residues. The V gene lost 1 base and the J gene lost 8 bases, with 14 bases spanning the gap. CDR3 loop: CASSLGALSTEAFF. For the CDR3, the DNA is TGTGCCAGCAGCTTAGGGGCCCTATCGACCGAAGCTTTCTTT.

A few counts support this clonotype. This rearrangement joins TRBV6-1 to TRBJ2-5, with D tentatively TRBD1 or TRBD2 (5 bases each). CDR3 size: 15 residues. Germline V lookup: CDR1 MNHNS, CDR2 SASEGT. Trimming shortened V by 5 bases and J by 1 base, and 14 bases separated the two germline ends. The CDR3, as DNA: TGTGCCAGCAGTACGCCGGGACGCCTCCAAGAGACCCAGTACTTC. It specifies CASSTPGRLQETQYF.

This clonotype appeared a few times. The V call is TRBV20-1, the J call TRBJ2-7; 12 bases align to TRBD1. CDR3 length: 16 amino acids. Germline V CDR1 and CDR2: DFQATT, SNEGSKA (reference sequence). V gave up 3 bases and J gave up 5 bases; unmatched junction bases: 11. CDR3 nucleotides: TGCAGTGCTAGGGGTCCTTTGGGACAGGGGGCCCACGAGCAGTACTTC. It is translated as CSARGPLGQGAHEQYF.

This chain uses TRBV12-3 or TRBV12-4 with TRBJ2-1; 9 nucleotides line up with TRBD1. The CDR3 consists of 15 residues. With V trimmed by 8 bases and J by 0 bases, 5 bases remained unmatched. The CDR3 protein is CASGDRVASYNEQFF. The CDR3 DNA sequence: TGTGCCAGCGGGGACAGGGTCGCCTCCTACAATGAGCAGTTCTTC.

This chain uses TRBV10-3 with TRBJ2-1; D gene uncertain. Germline V gene data show CDR1 as ENHRY and CDR2 as SYGVKD. CDR3 length: 15 amino acids. Trimming cost V 3 bases and J 2 bases, with 11 bases left between them. The CDR3 coding sequence is TGTGCCATCAGTGACCCGACCATCCCCTACAATGAGCAGTTCTTC. Residues: CAISDPTIPYNEQFF.